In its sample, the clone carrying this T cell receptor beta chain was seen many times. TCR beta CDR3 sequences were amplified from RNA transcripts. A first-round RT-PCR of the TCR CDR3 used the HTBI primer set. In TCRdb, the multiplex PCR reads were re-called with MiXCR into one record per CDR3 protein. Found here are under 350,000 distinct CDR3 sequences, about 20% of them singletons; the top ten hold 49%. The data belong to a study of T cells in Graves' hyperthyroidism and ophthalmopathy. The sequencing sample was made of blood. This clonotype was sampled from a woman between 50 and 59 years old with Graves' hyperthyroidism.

The CDR3 sequence is CASSLGYYGYTF. The CDR3 bases are TGTGCCAGCAGCTTAGGATACTATGGCTACACCTTC. V and J are TRBV7-8 and TRBJ1-2; the D is unclear. Germline lookup yields CDR1 SGHVS and CDR2 FQNEAQ. The V gene lost 1 base and the J gene lost 3 bases, with 3 bases spanning the gap. The CDR3 spans 12 residues.